This entry lists 20 T cell receptor beta chains sequenced from one sample in a study of shared clonotypes between healthy human individuals. Assay used: immunoSEQ multiplex PCR; TCRdb lists only in-frame clones, some missing. The table records over a million clones, roughly 95% of them present only once. Specimen: naive CD4+ T cells sorted from blood. Subset in this sample: CD45RA+ positively selected. The receptors come from a man younger than 40 in good health.

This rearrangement joins TRBV28 to TRBJ2-1; TRBD2 is a possible D gene (5 bases). The germline V gene encodes CDR1 MDHEN and CDR2 SYDVKM. The germline V and J ends were trimmed by 2 bases and 9 bases, with 11 bases remaining between them. There are 13 residues in the CDR3. This CDR3 reads CASSLRLAGEQFF. The CDR3, as DNA: TGTGCCAGCAGTTTAAGGCTAGCAGGTGAGCAGTTCTTC.

The chain combines TRBV28 with TRBJ2-1; D is perhaps TRBD2 (6 bases). This CDR3 comprises 14 residues. V was clipped by 5 bases and J by 7 bases, with 15 bases between them. CDR1 is MDHEN and CDR2 is SYDVKM in the germline V gene. The CDR3 DNA reads TGTGCCAGCAGTACTAACCGGGGGAGGAATGAGCAGTTCTTC. This codes for CASSTNRGRNEQFF.

As for this clone: Distinct nucleotide sequences in the sample also encode this CDR3. The CDR3 here is CASSPGGANYGYTF. DNA of the CDR3: TGTGCCAGCAGTCCAGGGGGCGCTAACTATGGCTACACCTTC. V and J are TRBV7-2 and TRBJ1-2; 8 positions agree with TRBD1. From germline, CDR1 is SGHTA and CDR2 FQGNSA. V lost 6 bases, J lost 0 bases, and 3 bases stayed unmatched. The CDR3 is made up of 14 amino acids.

J is TRBJ2-1 and V is TRBV11-3, with TRBD2 matching over 7 bases. J lost 7 bases, V lost 1 base, and 4 bases had no gene match. CDR1 and CDR2 (germline): SGHNT, YENEEA. This CDR3 is 14 amino acids long. The CDR3 nucleotides are TGTGCCAGCAGCTTAGGGCGACTAGCAAATGAGCAGTTCTTC. Translation: CASSLGRLANEQFF.

The J gene is TRBJ1-1, the V gene TRBV29-1; possibly TRBD1 for D (5 bases). The CDR3 loop spans 11 amino acids. V was cut by 7 bases and J by 11 bases, with 17 bases left in between. Germline CDR1 and CDR2: SQVTM and ANQGSEA. The CDR3 spells CSARDGKEAFF. CDR3 sequence (DNA): TGCAGCGCCCGGGACGGCAAGGAGGCTTTCTTT.

The chain uses TRBV7-8 and TRBJ2-2; D is unresolved. The ends were cut back, 2 bases at V and 8 bases at J, with 9 bases in the middle. The CDR3 has 13 residues. CDR1 SGHVS and CDR2 FQNEAQ come from the germline V gene. CDR3 DNA: TGTGCCAGCAGCTTACCGGGCCGAGGGGAGCTGTTTTTT. Translated: CASSLPGRGELFF.

The chain links TRBV5-4 to TRBJ2-7; 13 bases match TRBD2. This CDR3 spans 15 amino acids. V lost 7 bases and J lost 6; bases outside the gene matches: 10. Germline assignment: CDR1 SGHNT and CDR2 YYREEE (reference sequence). The CDR3 spells CASRVPGLAGSEQYF. CDR3 coding DNA: TGTGCCAGCCGGGTCCCGGGACTAGCGGGGTCCGAGCAGTACTTC.

The genes are TRBV27 and TRBJ2-7; TRBD1 might be the D (5 bases). Trimming took 6 bases from V and 0 from J, leaving 30 bases between them. The CDR3 loop spans 20 amino acids. Germline CDR1 and CDR2: MNHEY and SMNVEV (reference sequence). The CDR3: CASRFSSTRIRDLSSYEQYF. As DNA, the CDR3 is TGTGCCAGCAGGTTCTCCTCTACTCGTATCAGGGATTTAAGCTCCTACGAGCAGTACTTC.

The rearrangement joins TRBV28 to TRBJ2-5; unclear D gene. The V end was cut by 3 bases, the J end by 5 bases, with 10 bases between. The germline V gene has CDR1 MDHEN and CDR2 SYDVKM. CDR3 length: 13 amino acids. Here the CDR3 reads CASSFPPLETQYF. In nucleotides, the CDR3 is TGTGCCAGCAGTTTTCCCCCTCTCGAGACCCAGTACTTC. Combining the CDR3 with reference TRBV28 and TRBJ2-5 gives the whole variable domain DVKVTQSSRYLVKRTGEKVFLECVQDMDHENMFWYRQDPGLGLRLIYFSYDVKMKEKGDIPEGYSVSREKKERFSLILESASTNQTSMYLCASSFPPLETQYFGPGTRLLVL.

The chain recombines TRBV7-2 with TRBJ1-5; TRBD1 matches at 7 bases. Germline lookup yields CDR1 SGHTA and CDR2 FQGNSA. The CDR3 sequence is 14 residues long. Trimming cost V 5 bases and J 2 bases; bases outside gene matches: 3. In DNA form, the CDR3 reads TGTGCCAGCAGCATCAGGGGGGGCAATCAGCCCCAGCATTTT. Translating it yields CASSIRGGNQPQHF.

The chain recombines TRBV5-1 with TRBJ2-1, with TRBD2 matching 7 bases. Germline CDR1 SGHRS, CDR2 YFSETQ. V lost 2 bases, J lost 6 bases, and 2 bases stayed unmatched. This CDR3 region has 13 residues. This chain's CDR3 is CASSFGGSNEQFF. The CDR3 bases are TGCGCCAGCAGCTTTGGCGGGAGCAATGAGCAGTTCTTC.

The chain uses TRBV27 and TRBJ2-1; no firm D call. Per germline, CDR1 MNHEY and CDR2 SMNVEV (reference sequence). The V gene lost 10 bases and the J gene lost 0 bases, with 16 bases spanning the gap. CDR3 length equals 15 residues. The DNA of the CDR3 is TGTGCCACCTCTAAGAGCTTTCGCTCCTACAATGAGCAGTTCTTC. This translates into CATSKSFRSYNEQFF.

In the case of this clone: Other DNA variants within this sample encode the same CDR3. The chain links TRBV5-1 to TRBJ2-7, with a weak D call TRBD1 (6 bases). This CDR3 spans 13 amino acids. V lost 1 base and J 5 bases, leaving 10 bases between the germline ends. Looked up from germline, CDR1 is SGHRS and CDR2 is YFSETQ. The CDR3 DNA is TGCGCCAGCAGCTTGTTAGGGGGTCACGAGCAGTACTTC. Translated: CASSLLGGHEQYF.

The chain combines TRBV19 with TRBJ2-7; perhaps TRBD1 as D (5 bases). Looked up from germline, CDR1 is LNHDA and CDR2 is SQIVND (reference sequence). Trimming cost V 3 bases and J 1 base, with 19 bases left between them. The CDR3 loop spans 17 amino acids. This CDR3 reads CASSISLTVHGSYEQYF. In nucleotides, the CDR3 is TGTGCCAGTAGTATTTCTTTGACAGTCCATGGGTCCTACGAGCAGTACTTC.

This rearrangement joins TRBV25-1 to TRBJ2-7; no clear D gene. CDR3 size: 15 residues. Per germline, CDR1 MGHDK and CDR2 SYGVNS. V lost 4 bases, J lost 3 bases, and 16 bases lay in between. CDR3 amino acids: CASSVLGPWGYEQYF. CDR3 nucleotides: TGTGCCAGCAGTGTTTTGGGCCCTTGGGGCTACGAGCAGTACTTC.

CDR3 protein: CAFERAWGNEQFF. CDR3 DNA sequence: TGTGCCTTTGAGCGGGCCTGGGGAAATGAGCAGTTCTTC. The chain carries TRBV30 and TRBJ2-1; possibly TRBD2 for D (6 bases). The CDR3 loop spans 13 amino acids. V lost 7 bases and J lost 7, with 17 bases in between. Germline CDR1 reads GTSNPN; CDR2 reads SVGIG (reference sequence). Full variable domain (outside the CDR3, taken from reference TRBV30 and TRBJ2-1): SQTIHQWPATLVQPVGSPLSLECTVEGTSNPNLYWYRQAAGRGLQLLFYSVGIGQISSEVPQNLSASRPQDRQFILSSKKLLLSDSGFYLCAFERAWGNEQFFGPGTRLTVL.

V and J are TRBV7-9 and TRBJ2-1, with D possibly being TRBD1 (6 bases). The CDR3 has 16 residues. CDR1 is SEHNR and CDR2 is FQNEAQ in the germline V gene (reference sequence). The V and J ends lost 7 bases and 5 bases respectively, with 21 bases between them. CDR3 nucleotides: TGTGCCAGCAACATTGCCTCGGGCAGGGGTAACAATGAGCAGTTCTTC. Its protein is CASNIASGRGNNEQFF.

The rearrangement uses TRBV11-2 and TRBJ2-7; D call uncertain. The CDR3 contains 13 residues. Germline CDR1 SGHAT, CDR2 FQNNGV. V lost 2 bases and J 2 bases, leaving 7 bases between the germline ends. This CDR3 reads CASSLSVTYEQYF. For the CDR3, the DNA is TGTGCCAGCAGCTTAAGCGTCACCTACGAGCAGTACTTC.

The V gene is TRBV7-8, the J gene TRBJ2-3; 11 bases map to TRBD2. Unmatched junction bases numbered 3, after V lost 3 bases and J lost 4 bases. CDR3 length: 15 residues. Looked up from germline, CDR1 is SGHVS and CDR2 is FQNEAQ. Here the CDR3 DNA reads TGTGCCAGCAGCTTCGTAGCGGGAGGGTCAGATACGCAGTATTTT. It is translated as CASSFVAGGSDTQYF.

V and J are TRBV5-1 and TRBJ2-1, with 8 bases lining up with TRBD2. Per the germline V gene, CDR1 is SGHRS and CDR2 is YFSETQ. Germline trimming cut 2 bases from V and 4 bases from J; bases unmatched to any gene: 8. This CDR3 contains 16 residues. CDR3 residues: CASSFITGGRYNEQFF. The DNA of the CDR3 is TGCGCCAGCAGCTTCATTACGGGAGGGCGTTACAATGAGCAGTTCTTC. The whole variable domain, remainder taken from reference TRBV5-1 and TRBJ2-1, is KAGVTQTPRYLIKTRGQQVTLSCSPISGHRSVSWYQQTPGQGLQFLFEYFSETQRNKGNFPGRFSGRQFSNSRSEMNVSTLELGDSALYLCASSFITGGRYNEQFFGPGTRLTVL.